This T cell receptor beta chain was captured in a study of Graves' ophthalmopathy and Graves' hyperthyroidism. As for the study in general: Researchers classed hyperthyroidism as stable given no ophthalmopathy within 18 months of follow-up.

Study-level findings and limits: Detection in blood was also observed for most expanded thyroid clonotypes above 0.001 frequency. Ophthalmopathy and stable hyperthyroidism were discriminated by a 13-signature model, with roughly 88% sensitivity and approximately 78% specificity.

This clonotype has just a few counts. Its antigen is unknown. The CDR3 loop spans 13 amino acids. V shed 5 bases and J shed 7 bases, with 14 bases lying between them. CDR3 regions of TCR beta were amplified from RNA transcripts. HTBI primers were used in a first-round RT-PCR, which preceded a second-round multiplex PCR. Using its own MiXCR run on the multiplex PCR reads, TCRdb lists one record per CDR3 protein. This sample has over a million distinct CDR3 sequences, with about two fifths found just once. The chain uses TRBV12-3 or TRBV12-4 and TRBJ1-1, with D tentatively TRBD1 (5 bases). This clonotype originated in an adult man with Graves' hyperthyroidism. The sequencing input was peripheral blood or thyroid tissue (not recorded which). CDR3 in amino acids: CASSPGGGNEAFF. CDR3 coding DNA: TGTGCCAGCAGTCCCGGGGGGGGGAATGAAGCTTTCTTT.